Following are 21 T cell receptor beta chains from one sample sequenced in a study of vaccination and CD4 T cells after COVID-19. These receptors' antigens are unknown. This sample's treatment: roughly ten-day PBMC culture with coronavirus spike peptide pools or control peptides (ViraFEST assay). Sequenced with the Oncomine TCR Beta short-read assay was DNA taken from cultured CD4+ T cells. Via MiXCR, TCRdb re-called the PCR reads, giving one row per CDR3 protein. Among under 15,000 distinct CDR3 sequences listed, under 75% were seen once. The material was CD4+ T cells from blood, cultured in vitro, obtained before SARS-CoV-2 vaccination. The receptors here all came from a human donor who had recovered from COVID-19.

This clonotype was picked up a small number of times. The chain couples TRBV20-1 to TRBJ2-2; D possibly corresponds to TRBD2 (7 bases). This CDR3 spans 14 amino acids. CDR1 is DFQATT and CDR2 is SNEGSKA in the germline V gene (reference sequence). Trimming took off 4 bases at V and 4 bases at J, with 13 bases between the two ends. The CDR3 protein is CSAKQGGGTGELFF. The CDR3 region has the DNA TGCAGTGCTAAGCAGGGAGGGGGCACCGGGGAGCTGTTTTTT.

This clonotype was picked up one time. The chain has TRBV6-2 or TRBV6-3 and TRBJ1-1, with D possibly being TRBD1 (5 bases). The CDR3 runs to 13 residues. Per the germline V gene, CDR1 is MNHEY and CDR2 is SVGEGT. Trimming took 3 bases from V and 1 from J, leaving 6 bases between them. The CDR3: CASSYTGNTEAFF. CDR3 in DNA: TGTGCCAGCAGTTATACAGGGAACACTGAAGCTTTCTTT.

This clonotype was observed a handful of times. The chain links TRBV19 to TRBJ2-7; 7 bases are shared with TRBD1. CDR1 LNHDA and CDR2 SQIVND come from the germline V gene (reference sequence). J lost 5 bases, V lost 6 bases, and 13 bases had no gene match. The CDR3 contains 15 residues. The CDR3 region is CASSETGQFGHEQYF. In nucleotides, the CDR3 is TGTGCCAGTAGCGAGACGGGACAGTTCGGCCACGAGCAGTACTTC.

The genes are TRBV19 and TRBJ2-6; possible D gene TRBD2, 5 bases. This CDR3 is built from 15 residues. Germline lookup yields CDR1 LNHDA and CDR2 SQIVND (reference sequence). The V and J ends lost 4 bases and 1 base respectively, with 8 bases between them. CDR3 nucleotides: TGTGCCAGTAGTAAGTGGGAGTCTGGGGCCAACGTCCTGACTTTC. This gives the protein CASSKWESGANVLTF.

V gene TRBV6-1 combines with J gene TRBJ1-6; the match to TRBD1 covers 8 bases. Looked up from germline, CDR1 is MNHNS and CDR2 is SASEGT. The CDR3 is 14 residues long. V lost 5 bases and J lost 7; bases outside the gene matches: 4. CDR3: CASSKDRANSPLHF. In DNA, the CDR3 is TGTGCCAGCAGTAAGGACAGGGCCAATTCACCCCTCCACTTT.

This chain links TRBV20-1 with TRBJ2-1; 13 bases match TRBD2. The CDR3 loop spans 18 amino acids. J lost 1 base, V lost 5 bases, and 11 bases had no gene match. Germline loops: CDR1 DFQATT, CDR2 SNEGSKA (reference sequence). CDR3 region: CSARGLAGVLGSYNEQFF. The CDR3, as DNA: TGCAGTGCTCGAGGACTAGCGGGAGTACTGGGGTCCTACAATGAGCAGTTCTTC.

This clonotype has only one observation. The chain joins TRBV20-1 to TRBJ1-6; tentative D call: TRBD1 (5 bases). Germline CDR1 reads DFQATT; CDR2 reads SNEGSKA (reference sequence). This CDR3 has 15 residues. The V and J ends lost 6 bases and 6 bases respectively, with 18 bases between them. The CDR3 DNA is TGCAGTGCCCCAGAACCCCGCGGGGGTAATTCACCCCTCCACTTT. Amino acids: CSAPEPRGGNSPLHF.

The rearrangement links TRBV6-1 to TRBJ1-3; maybe TRBD1 (5 bases). The CDR3 covers 15 residues. Trimming removed 3 bases from V and 0 bases from J, with 9 bases in between. Germline CDR1 is MNHNS and CDR2 is SASEGT. The CDR3 spells CASSENGGSGNTIYF. As DNA, the CDR3 is TGTGCCAGCAGTGAGAACGGGGGCTCTGGAAACACCATATATTTT.

The rearrangement links TRBV10-3 to TRBJ2-7; D unresolved. V dropped 0 bases and J dropped 2 bases, with 2 bases sitting between them. The CDR3 contains 12 residues. Germline lookup yields CDR1 ENHRY and CDR2 SYGVKD. CDR3 loop: CAISESAYEQYF. Written as DNA, the CDR3 is TGTGCCATCAGTGAGTCAGCCTACGAGCAGTACTTC.

This clonotype occurred once. The CDR3 region is CASSQTGLWGQGAPNYGYTF. The CDR3 coding sequence is TGCGCCAGCAGCCAAACGGGGTTATGGGGACAGGGGGCTCCTAACTATGGCTACACCTTC. The V and J genes are TRBV4-1 and TRBJ1-2; 12 bases match TRBD1. The junction had 13 bases not matched to a gene; V was cut back by 2 bases and J by 0 bases. The CDR3 loop spans 20 amino acids. Germline lookup yields CDR1 MGHRA and CDR2 YSYEKL.

The gene calls are TRBV7-6 and TRBJ1-3, with TRBD1 matching 7 bases. The trim removed 5 bases at V and 0 bases at J, leaving 13 bases unmatched. The CDR3 has 18 residues. Germline CDR1 is SGHVS and CDR2 is FNYEAQ. The DNA for the CDR3 is TGTGCCAGCAGCCCGGGACAGTGGACACTAAGCTCTGGAAACACCATATATTTT. This encodes CASSPGQWTLSSGNTIYF. Together with reference TRBV7-6 and TRBJ1-3, the CDR3 gives the full variable domain: GAGVSQSPRYKVTKRGQDVALRCDPISGHVSLYWYRQALGQGPEFLTYFNYEAQQDKSGLPNDRFSAERPEGSISTLTIQRTEQRDSAMYRCASSPGQWTLSSGNTIYFGEGSWLTVV.

J is TRBJ1-1 and V is TRBV10-1; TRBD1 matches at 7 bases. The CDR3 has 16 residues. V lost 6 bases and J lost 0; bases outside the gene matches: 10. Per the germline V gene, CDR1 is WNHNN and CDR2 is SYGVQD (reference sequence). CDR3 sequence: CASRDPGQKVNTEAFF. The DNA for the CDR3 is TGCGCCAGCAGGGACCCGGGACAGAAAGTGAACACTGAAGCTTTCTTT.

The chain is built from TRBV18 and TRBJ2-2, with D unresolved. This CDR3 is 14 amino acids long. The germline V gene has CDR1 KGHSH and CDR2 LQKENI. The V and J ends lost 2 bases and 1 base respectively, with 5 bases between them. Here the CDR3 reads CASSPDMNTGELFF. The CDR3 DNA reads TGTGCCAGCTCACCAGATATGAACACCGGGGAGCTGTTTTTT.

The chain joins TRBV30 to TRBJ1-5; no definite D call. V was pared by 3 bases and J by 2 bases, with 14 bases between. Germline loops: CDR1 GTSNPN, CDR2 SVGIG (reference sequence). This CDR3 is built from 15 residues. The CDR3 is CAWRAVGRGNQPQHF. The CDR3 bases are TGTGCCTGGAGGGCTGTGGGGAGAGGCAATCAGCCCCAGCATTTT. Drawing the rest from reference TRBV30 and TRBJ1-5, the complete variable domain is SQTIHQWPATLVQPVGSPLSLECTVEGTSNPNLYWYRQAAGRGLQLLFYSVGIGQISSEVPQNLSASRPQDRQFILSSKKLLLSDSGFYLCAWRAVGRGNQPQHFGDGTRLSIL.

The chain has TRBV4-3 and TRBJ1-1; TRBD1 might be the D (5 bases). Germline V CDR1 and CDR2: LGHNA, YSLEER. This CDR3 region has 14 residues. The V gene lost 0 bases and the J gene lost 7 bases, with 12 bases spanning the gap. The CDR3 here is CASSQEQGRGEAFF. CDR3 nucleotides: TGCGCCAGCAGCCAAGAGCAGGGACGGGGTGAAGCTTTCTTT.

The V gene is TRBV20-1, the J gene TRBJ2-1; TRBD1 aligns across 9 bases. The last part of the DNA fits TRBJ2-7 better; the J call may be wrong. Germline CDR1 and CDR2: DFQATT and SNEGSKA (reference sequence). There are 12 residues in the CDR3. CDR3 coding DNA: TGCAGTGCTAGGACAGGGGGCTACGAGCAGTACTTC. It yields the protein CSARTGGYEQYF.

The rearrangement joins TRBV7-2 to TRBJ1-5; D not certain. The CDR3 is 16 residues long. The V gene lost 2 bases and the J gene lost 1 base, with 12 bases spanning the gap. Per the germline V gene, CDR1 is SGHTA and CDR2 is FQGNSA. CDR3 protein: CASSLIGGLSNQPQHF. The CDR3 nucleotides are TGTGCCAGCAGCTTAATCGGAGGGTTAAGCAATCAGCCCCAGCATTTT.

The chain has TRBV7-2 and TRBJ2-3, with 8 bases lining up with TRBD2. The V gene's germline CDR1 is SGHTA and CDR2 FQGNSA. The CDR3 consists of 17 residues. V was pared by 1 base and J by 0 bases, with 6 bases of the junction left unmatched. For the CDR3, the DNA is TGTGCCAGCAGCTTAGAATTGGGCGGGGGGAGCACAGATACGCAGTATTTT. Residues: CASSLELGGGSTDTQYF.

The chain has TRBV6-1 and TRBJ1-6, with 8 bases fitting TRBD1. The V segment lost 3 bases and the J segment 9 bases; nucleotides outside the gene matches: 7. The germline V gene has CDR1 MNHNS and CDR2 SASEGT. The CDR3 sequence is 15 residues long. DNA of the CDR3: TGTGCCAGCAGTGAGGACTTCAGGGGGCCTTCACCCCTCCACTTT. Encoded protein: CASSEDFRGPSPLHF.

This clonotype showed up just once. The chain couples TRBV6-1 to TRBJ2-5; 9 positions match TRBD2. The CDR3 is made up of 13 amino acids. Germline CDR1 reads MNHNS; CDR2 reads SASEGT. With 6 bases clipped from V and 5 bases from J, the junction kept 4 bases outside the gene matches. The CDR3 region is CASSPAGGETQYF. CDR3 DNA: TGTGCCAGCAGCCCCGCGGGGGGGGAGACCCAGTACTTC.

V usage is TRBV7-2 and J usage is TRBJ1-2, with a weak D call TRBD1 (5 bases). The CDR3 is 15 amino acids. Trimming stripped 5 bases from V and 4 bases from J, with 17 bases between. Germline V gene lookup returns CDR1 SGHTA and CDR2 FQGNSA. CDR3 sequence: CASSDGTPRIYGYTF. The CDR3 DNA follows: TGTGCCAGCAGCGACGGGACTCCGCGAATCTATGGCTACACCTTC.